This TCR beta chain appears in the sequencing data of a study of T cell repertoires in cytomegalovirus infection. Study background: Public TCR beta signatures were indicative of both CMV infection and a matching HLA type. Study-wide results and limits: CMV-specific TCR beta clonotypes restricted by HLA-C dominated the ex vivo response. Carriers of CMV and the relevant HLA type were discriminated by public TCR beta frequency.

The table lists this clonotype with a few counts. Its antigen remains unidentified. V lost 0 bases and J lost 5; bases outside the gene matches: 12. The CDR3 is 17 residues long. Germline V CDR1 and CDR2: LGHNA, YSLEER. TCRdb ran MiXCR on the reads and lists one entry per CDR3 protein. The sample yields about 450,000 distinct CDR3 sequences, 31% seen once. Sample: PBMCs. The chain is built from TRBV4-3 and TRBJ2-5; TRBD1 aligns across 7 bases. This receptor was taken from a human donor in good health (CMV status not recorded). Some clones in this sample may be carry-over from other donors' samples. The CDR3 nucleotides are TGCGCCAGCAGCCAAGAGATCGGGGCAGGGGGTGAGGAGACCCAGTACTTC. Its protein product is CASSQEIGAGGEETQYF.